The T cell receptor beta chain described here comes from a study of vaccination effects on CD4 cells after COVID-19. Study findings and constraints: Marked clonal contraction of both clone types appeared late after vaccination.

Germline V CDR1 and CDR2: SNHLY, FYNNEI. Trimming pared 5 bases from V and 5 bases from J, leaving 13 bases between. CDR3 size: 14 residues. Comment on this clone: The antigen remains undetermined.

The table came from immunoSEQ multiplex PCR; TCRdb's copy has only in-frame clones and leaves some out. This sample has 55,000 to 80,000 clones, with 75% to 90% found just once. Sequencing in the ViraFEST assay came after antigen-specific CD4+ T cells had been expanded with viral peptide pools, which were used to stimulate PBMC. Following culture for about ten days, CD4+ T cells were isolated. Vaccine recipients had no previous SARS-CoV-2 infection; their nucleocapsid antibodies were negative. They grew a few million PBMC in each well, adding around 10 IU/ml IL-2 and 10 ug/ml peptides. IL-2 medium supplanted half the medium on days 3 and 7.

This TCR derives from a human donor who received a COVID-19 vaccine. This chain connects TRBV2 to TRBJ1-5; the D is unclear. Sequences were derived from CD4+ T cells from PBMCs cultured with SARS-CoV-2 spike peptides, sampled before COVID-19 vaccination. This CDR3 reads CASSPFVADQPQHF. CDR3 sequence (DNA): TGTGCCAGCAGTCCCTTTGTGGCTGATCAGCCCCAGCATTTT.